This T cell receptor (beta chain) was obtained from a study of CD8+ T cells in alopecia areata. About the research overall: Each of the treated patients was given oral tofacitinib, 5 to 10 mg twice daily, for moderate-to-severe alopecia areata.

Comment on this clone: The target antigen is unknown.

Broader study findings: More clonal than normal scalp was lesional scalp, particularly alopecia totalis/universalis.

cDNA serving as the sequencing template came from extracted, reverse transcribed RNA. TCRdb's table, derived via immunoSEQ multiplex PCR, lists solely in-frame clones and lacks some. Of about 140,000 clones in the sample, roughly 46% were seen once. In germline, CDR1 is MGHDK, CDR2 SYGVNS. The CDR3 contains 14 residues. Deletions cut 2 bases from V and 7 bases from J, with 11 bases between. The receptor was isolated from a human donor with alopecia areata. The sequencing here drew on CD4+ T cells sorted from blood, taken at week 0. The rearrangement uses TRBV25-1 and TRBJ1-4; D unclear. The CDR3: CASSEPGGREKLFF. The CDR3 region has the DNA TGTGCCAGCAGTGAACCAGGCGGGCGTGAAAAACTGTTTTTT.